Shown below are 20 T cell receptor beta chains from a single sample sequenced in a study of T cells expressing NK-cell markers (dated by TCRdb to about 2020). Library preparation used 5' RACE. Sequencing was performed on an Illumina HiSeq 2000. The reads went through TCRdb reprocessing, and each CDR3 protein sequence gets one entry with no DNA. The sample's own table lists roughly 280,000 distinct CDR3 sequences. Roughly 0.4% of the sample lies in the top ten. Sequencing input: blood T cells: a sorted CD56 or NKG2C T cell subset, CD4+ or CD8+ T cells, or bulk PBMC T cells (not recorded which). These TCRs come from a man between 18 and 29 years old in good health. Donor details come from another sample of the same person, matched by shared clones.

The rearrangement joins TRBV5-4 to TRBJ1-1; the D call from TCRdb, TRBD1, cannot be confirmed without DNA. The CDR3 runs to 13 residues. CDR1 and CDR2 from the germline V gene are SGHNT and YYREEE (reference sequence). CDR3 loop: CATGTGLGPEAFF.

The chain is built from TRBV7-9 and TRBJ1-6. This CDR3 contains 15 residues. The V gene's germline CDR1 is SEHNR and CDR2 FQNEAQ (reference sequence). The CDR3 protein is CASSFSGLNNSPLHF.

This sequence joins TRBV20-1 and TRBJ1-3. CDR1 and CDR2 from the germline V gene are DFQATT and SNEGSKA (reference sequence). CDR3 length: 12 residues. The CDR3 protein is CSVQGSGNTIYF.

This rearrangement joins TRBV20-1 to TRBJ2-5; TCRdb reports TRBD1, a call that lacks DNA to check it against. Germline CDR1 reads DFQATT; CDR2 reads SNEGSKA (reference sequence). This CDR3 is built from 13 residues. This chain's CDR3 is CSASEGGQETQYF.

The chain recombines TRBV7-9 with TRBJ1-1; there is no DNA to check the TCRdb D call of TRBD1. In germline, CDR1 is SEHNR, CDR2 FQNEAQ (reference sequence). The CDR3 has 15 residues. The CDR3 is CASSSPTLRRTEAFF.

The rearrangement joins TRBV13 to TRBJ1-5; lacking DNA, the TRBD1 call made by TCRdb goes unchecked. Germline values: CDR1 PRHDT, CDR2 FYEKMQ (reference sequence). The CDR3 is made up of 16 amino acids. The CDR3 here is CASSLGQGVVNQPQHF.

The genes are TRBV24-1 and TRBJ2-1; TCRdb names TRBD2, which stays unverified in the absence of DNA. The V gene's germline CDR1 is KGHDR and CDR2 SFDVKD. This CDR3 region has 19 residues. The CDR3: CATSDGPGTSGRASNEQFF.

J is TRBJ1-1 and V is TRBV30; TCRdb designates TRBD1, a call that cannot be tested without DNA. In germline, CDR1 is GTSNPN, CDR2 SVGIG (reference sequence). The CDR3 is made up of 15 amino acids. Here the CDR3 reads CAWSQIGGRYTEAFF.

J is TRBJ2-5 and V is TRBV12-3 or TRBV12-4; TCRdb outputs TRBD2, but without DNA this stays unchecked. The length of the CDR3 is 15 residues. The CDR3 region is CASHAGGTRRETQYF.

The CDR3 reads CASSWGDTEAFF. J is TRBJ1-1 and V is TRBV5-1. Germline V gene lookup returns CDR1 SGHRS and CDR2 YFSETQ. The CDR3 has 12 residues.

The chain combines TRBV24-1 with TRBJ2-1; TCRdb returns TRBD2, unconfirmable since there is no DNA. From germline, CDR1 is KGHDR and CDR2 SFDVKD. The CDR3 covers 19 residues. CDR3 amino acids: CATSDRTSGSISRYNEQFF.

The chain links TRBV19 to TRBJ2-5. This CDR3 is 12 amino acids long. Germline loops: CDR1 LNHDA, CDR2 SQIVND (reference sequence). The CDR3 loop reads CASSAIQETQYF.

The chain carries TRBV9 and TRBJ2-2; TCRdb's assignment of TRBD1 cannot be checked, as there is no DNA. The CDR3 is made up of 16 amino acids. Germline V lookup: CDR1 SGDLS, CDR2 YYNGEE. The CDR3: CASSEIPQVNTGELFF.

The chain joins TRBV20-1 to TRBJ2-5; TCRdb gives TRBD1 as the D gene, but with no DNA this cannot be confirmed. Germline values: CDR1 DFQATT, CDR2 SNEGSKA (reference sequence). The CDR3 covers 14 residues. The CDR3 reads CSARNQQGRETQYF.

The genes are TRBV10-2 and TRBJ1-4; there is no DNA to check the TCRdb D call of TRBD1. Germline CDR1 and CDR2: WSHSY and SAAADI. The CDR3 has 12 amino acids. The CDR3 loop reads CASSRDNEKLFF.

The chain's CDR3 is CSARDVRKSTDTQYF. The V gene is TRBV20-1, the J gene TRBJ2-3. The CDR3 covers 15 residues. The V gene's germline CDR1 is DFQATT and CDR2 SNEGSKA (reference sequence).

The gene calls are TRBV2 and TRBJ2-1; TCRdb selects TRBD2, and the lack of DNA leaves this call unchecked. From germline, CDR1 is SNHLY and CDR2 FYNNEI. The CDR3 sequence is 14 residues long. This CDR3 reads CASSGASGLGEQFF. Combining the CDR3 with reference TRBV2 and TRBJ2-1 gives the whole variable domain EPEVTQTPSHQVTQMGQEVILRCVPISNHLYFYWYRQILGQKVEFLVSFYNNEISEKSEIFDDQFSVERPDGSNFTLKIRSTKLEDSAMYFCASSGASGLGEQFFGPGTRLTVL.

The chain recombines TRBV29-1 with TRBJ2-7; the TCRdb D gene call, TRBD1, has no DNA to confirm it. The CDR3 is 14 amino acids. Germline-derived CDR1 and CDR2 are SQVTM and ANQGSEA. The CDR3 region is CSAGGGGVSYEQYF.

This chain links TRBV12-3 or TRBV12-4 with TRBJ2-1; TCRdb's D call, TRBD1, is unchecked because there is no DNA. The CDR3 spans 15 residues. The CDR3 sequence is CASSLLGAGGSEQFF.

V and J are TRBV20-1 and TRBJ2-4; TCRdb lists TRBD2, though no DNA is available to test this call. The CDR3 length is 14 residues. Germline CDR1 DFQATT, CDR2 SNEGSKA (reference sequence). The CDR3 sequence: CSALRGGGKNIQYF.